These 30 T cell receptor beta chains were all obtained from the same sample, sequenced in a study of blood T cell repertoires in COVID-19. Assay used: immunoSEQ multiplex PCR; TCRdb lists only in-frame clones, some missing. Here the sample spans about 36,000 clones, around 80% being singletons. The sample was peripheral blood. These receptors were collected from a man aged 60-69 years with acute or convalescent COVID-19.

This clone has only a few counts. The chain has TRBV9 and TRBJ2-7; the match to TRBD1 covers 11 bases. In germline, CDR1 is SGDLS, CDR2 YYNGEE. The CDR3 has 15 residues. J was trimmed by 3 bases and V by 0 bases; bases with no gene match: 2. The CDR3, as DNA: TGTGCCAGCAGCGTAGAGGACAGGGGGCTCTACGAGCAGTACTTC. It specifies CASSVEDRGLYEQYF. The full variable domain, its missing parts supplied by reference TRBV9 and TRBJ2-7, is DSGVTQTPKHLITATGQRVTLRCSPRSGDLSVYWYQQSLDQGLQFLIQYYNGEERAKGNILERFSAQQFPDLHSELNLSSLELGDSALYFCASSVEDRGLYEQYFGPGTRLTVT.

The V call is TRBV30, the J call TRBJ2-5; D may be TRBD2 (6 bases). V shed 2 bases and J shed 4 bases, with 11 bases lying between them. Germline V lookup: CDR1 GTSNPN, CDR2 SVGIG (reference sequence). The CDR3 totals 13 residues. This chain's CDR3 is CAWSPHSGETQYF. The CDR3, as DNA: TGTGCCTGGAGTCCCCATAGCGGAGAGACCCAGTACTTC.

The chain uses TRBV4-2 and TRBJ2-3; TRBD2 aligns across 11 bases. The V gene end was trimmed by 0 bases and the J gene end by 4 bases; junction bases not matched to a gene: 6. CDR1 and CDR2 from the germline V gene are LGHNA and YNFKEQ. CDR3 length equals 17 residues. CDR3 region: CASSQDPLAGDADTQYF. CDR3 in DNA: TGTGCCAGCAGCCAAGACCCACTAGCGGGAGATGCAGATACGCAGTATTTT.

This clone was observed many times. The chain has TRBV11-2 and TRBJ2-3; the D gene is possibly TRBD2 (6 bases). Per germline, CDR1 SGHAT and CDR2 FQNNGV. V lost 1 base to trimming and J lost 2 bases, with 10 bases between them. This CDR3 has 15 residues. The CDR3 here is CASSLVADPTDTQYF. The CDR3 nucleotides are TGTGCCAGCAGCTTAGTAGCGGACCCCACAGATACGCAGTATTTT.

The chain joins TRBV9 to TRBJ2-3; 10 bases fit TRBD2. V trimming: 3 bases; J trimming: 4 bases; junction bases outside the gene matches: 5. The germline V gene encodes CDR1 SGDLS and CDR2 YYNGEE. The CDR3 totals 15 residues. CDR3 DNA sequence: TGTGCCAGCAGCGCCACAGCGGGAGGGGCAGATACGCAGTATTTT. It encodes CASSATAGGADTQYF.

The sample holds one count of this clone. The chain links TRBV19 to TRBJ2-1, with 8 bases aligning to TRBD2. Germline loops: CDR1 LNHDA, CDR2 SQIVND (reference sequence). V was clipped by 8 bases and J by 5 bases; unmatched bases: 11. This CDR3 has 15 amino acids. CDR3: CASQPPGLGDNEQFF. For the CDR3, the DNA is TGTGCCAGTCAGCCCCCGGGACTAGGCGACAATGAGCAGTTCTTC.

The chain carries TRBV6-5 and TRBJ2-3, with 7 bases fitting TRBD1. Germline trimming cut 5 bases from V and 0 bases from J; bases unmatched to any gene: 5. The CDR3 runs 15 residues. CDR1 and CDR2 (germline): MNHEY, SVGAGI. DNA for the CDR3: TGTGCCAGCAGTCAGGGACAGACTAGCACAGATACGCAGTATTTT. Its translation: CASSQGQTSTDTQYF.

The V call is TRBV11-3, the J call TRBJ2-7, with 11 bases fitting TRBD2. The CDR3 spans 18 residues. Germline lookup yields CDR1 SGHNT and CDR2 YENEEA. The junction had 13 bases not matched to a gene; V was cut back by 4 bases and J by 2 bases. The CDR3 DNA is TGTGCCAGCAGCTCGCGGGGCGTAGGGACTAGCGGAACCTACGAGCAGTACTTC. Translation gives CASSSRGVGTSGTYEQYF.

The genes are TRBV7-2 and TRBJ2-7; 9 bases align to TRBD2. CDR1 SGHTA and CDR2 FQGNSA come from the germline V gene. The V and J ends lost 2 bases and 4 bases, in that order; junction bases with no gene match: 6. The CDR3 consists of 15 residues. CDR3 protein: CASSLKAGGHYEQYF. CDR3 bases: TGTGCCAGCAGCTTAAAAGCGGGAGGCCATTACGAGCAGTACTTC. The full variable domain, in which reference TRBV7-2 and TRBJ2-7 provide the parts outside the CDR3, is GAGVSQSPSNKVTEKGKDVELRCDPISGHTALYWYRQSLGQGLEFLIYFQGNSAPDKSGLPSDRFSAERTGGSVSTLTIQRTQQEDSAVYLCASSLKAGGHYEQYFGPGTRLTVT.

As DNA, the CDR3 is TGTGCCAGCAGCTTTGGGAACAGGGCCGGTCAGCCCCAGCATTTT. Protein: CASSFGNRAGQPQHF. The chain joins TRBV7-9 to TRBJ1-5; perhaps TRBD1 as D (6 bases). The CDR3 has 15 amino acids. Germline values: CDR1 SEHNR, CDR2 FQNEAQ (reference sequence). Trimming shortened V by 3 bases and J by 6 bases, and 15 bases separated the two germline ends.

The chain employs TRBV6-5 and TRBJ2-7, with D tentatively TRBD1 (6 bases). Germline loops: CDR1 MNHEY, CDR2 SVGAGI. CDR3 length: 14 residues. V was clipped by 6 bases and J by 4 bases, with 16 bases between them. The CDR3 protein is CASSRPGQFYEQYF. In DNA form, the CDR3 reads TGTGCCAGCAGCCGTCCGGGACAATTTTACGAGCAGTACTTC.

The V and J genes are TRBV11-2 and TRBJ2-3; 10 bases align to TRBD2. With 5 bases clipped from V and 4 bases from J, the junction kept 12 bases outside the gene matches. CDR1 is SGHAT and CDR2 is FQNNGV in the germline V gene. There are 17 residues in the CDR3. The DNA for the CDR3 is TGTGCCAGCAGCCCCATGCCTGCTAGCGGGAGCCCAGATACGCAGTATTTT. It specifies CASSPMPASGSPDTQYF.

This clone was seen only a few times. The J gene is TRBJ1-5, the V gene TRBV19; 9 bases agree with TRBD1. Germline V CDR1 and CDR2: LNHDA, SQIVND (reference sequence). V was pared by 9 bases and J by 4 bases, with 4 bases of the junction left unmatched. The CDR3 spans 13 residues. CDR3 amino acids: CASKDRGNQPQHF. The CDR3 bases are TGTGCCAGCAAGGACAGGGGTAATCAGCCCCAGCATTTT.

The table lists this clone with a few counts. An end of the junction does not agree with germline; a read error may underlie this. The rearrangement links TRBV23-1 to TRBJ1-5; D uncertain. TRBV23-1 is sorted into the ORF group, with uncertain function. CDR3 size: 16 residues. CDR3 in amino acids: CASSHRREASIQPQHF. In DNA form, the CDR3 reads TGCGCCAGCAGTCACAGGCGGGAGGCAAGCATTCAGCCCCAGCATTTT.

The chain has TRBV27 and TRBJ2-7, with TRBD2 identical over 13 bases. J lost 3 bases, V lost 6 bases, and 2 bases had no gene match. The CDR3 totals 14 residues. Looked up from germline, CDR1 is MNHEY and CDR2 is SMNVEV (reference sequence). CDR3: CASRWTSGSYEQYF. The CDR3 DNA follows: TGTGCCAGCAGGTGGACTAGCGGGAGCTACGAGCAGTACTTC.

The rearrangement links TRBV9 to TRBJ2-7; 7 positions match TRBD1. Germline V gene sequence: CDR1 SGDLS, CDR2 YYNGEE. The CDR3 has 14 residues. The J segment lost 3 bases and the V segment lost 0 bases, leaving 3 bases of the junction unmatched. The CDR3, as DNA: TGTGCCAGCAGCGTAGGACAGGGTTTCTACGAGCAGTACTTC. Protein product: CASSVGQGFYEQYF.

This sequence joins TRBV2 and TRBJ2-7; 7 nucleotides match TRBD1. CDR1 and CDR2 from the germline V gene are SNHLY and FYNNEI. The CDR3 consists of 13 residues. V was pared by 8 bases and J by 5 bases, with 9 bases of the junction left unmatched. CDR3: CASEGQDINEQYF. The CDR3 coding sequence is TGTGCCAGCGAAGGACAGGACATAAACGAGCAGTACTTC.

The V and J genes are TRBV11-3 and TRBJ2-7; the D gene is possibly TRBD2 (6 bases). Looked up from germline, CDR1 is SGHNT and CDR2 is YENEEA. This CDR3 contains 16 residues. V dropped 3 bases and J dropped 1 base, with 16 bases sitting between them. CDR3 nucleotide sequence: TGTGCCAGCAGCTTCCCCATAATGGGGGGTTCCTACGAGCAGTACTTC. It specifies CASSFPIMGGSYEQYF.

Only one count was recorded for this clone. The chain carries TRBV28 and TRBJ2-2; D might be TRBD1 (5 bases). CDR3 length: 12 amino acids. Germline V gene sequence: CDR1 MDHEN, CDR2 SYDVKM. Trimming shortened V by 8 bases and J by 6 bases, and 10 bases separated the two germline ends. CDR3 nucleotide sequence: TGTGCCAGCGAGCTAGGGGCCGGGGAGCTGTTTTTT. Translated, it gives CASELGAGELFF.

The genes are TRBV30 and TRBJ1-5; weak D call: TRBD1 (5 bases). The length of the CDR3 is 14 residues. The V end lost 0 bases, the J end lost 2 bases, and 8 bases lay between the germline ends. CDR1 and CDR2 (germline): GTSNPN, SVGIG (reference sequence). CDR3 sequence (DNA): TGTGCCTGGAGTGTACAGGTTGGCAATCAGCCCCAGCATTTT. The encoded protein is CAWSVQVGNQPQHF.

The CDR3 sequence is CASNRGGSVTGELFF. The CDR3 bases are TGTGCCAGTAACAGAGGGGGTAGCGTCACCGGGGAGCTGTTTTTT. The rearrangement links TRBV19 to TRBJ2-2, with a weak D call TRBD1 (6 bases). This CDR3 has 15 amino acids. Trimming removed 7 bases at V and 4 bases at J, with 16 bases between. The germline CDR1 and CDR2 sequences are LNHDA and SQIVND (reference sequence).

The chain joins TRBV9 to TRBJ2-2; D call uncertain. This CDR3 contains 13 residues. V shed 0 bases and J shed 6 bases, with 6 bases lying between them. Germline values: CDR1 SGDLS, CDR2 YYNGEE. CDR3 sequence: CASSVELAGELFF. In DNA form, the CDR3 reads TGTGCCAGCAGCGTAGAACTCGCCGGGGAGCTGTTTTTT.

This clone was counted once. The CDR3 DNA reads as TGTGCCAGCAGGGGAGCCAGAACTAGCACAGATACGCAGTATTTT. This codes for CASRGARTSTDTQYF. V and J are TRBV2 and TRBJ2-3, with D perhaps TRBD2 (5 bases). The V gene lost 6 bases and the J gene lost 0 bases, with 13 bases spanning the gap. There are 15 residues in the CDR3. CDR1 and CDR2 (germline): SNHLY, FYNNEI.

The table lists this clone with a few counts. This chain joins TRBV10-3 and TRBJ1-1, with D perhaps matching TRBD1 (5 bases). Germline V gene lookup returns CDR1 ENHRY and CDR2 SYGVKD. Between the trimmed V and J ends, which lost 4 bases and 3 bases, there was a span of 12 bases. This CDR3 has 14 residues. For the CDR3, the DNA is TGTGCCATCAGTGGGAAGGGAGGGGACACTGAAGCTTTCTTT. It yields the protein CAISGKGGDTEAFF.

V gene TRBV5-1 combines with J gene TRBJ2-5; D remains unclear. CDR1 SGHRS and CDR2 YFSETQ come from the germline V gene. Trimming left V 2 bases short and J 1 base short, with 6 bases between. The CDR3 is made up of 13 amino acids. The CDR3: CASSFSVQETQYF. DNA for the CDR3: TGCGCCAGCAGCTTTTCAGTCCAAGAGACCCAGTACTTC. The full variable domain, rest sourced from reference TRBV5-1 and TRBJ2-5, is KAGVTQTPRYLIKTRGQQVTLSCSPISGHRSVSWYQQTPGQGLQFLFEYFSETQRNKGNFPGRFSGRQFSNSRSEMNVSTLELGDSALYLCASSFSVQETQYFGPGTRLLVL.

The J gene is TRBJ2-1, the V gene TRBV7-9; 10 bases line up with TRBD2. The germline V gene encodes CDR1 SEHNR and CDR2 FQNEAQ (reference sequence). With V trimmed by 6 bases and J by 8 bases, 10 bases remained unmatched. CDR3 size: 15 residues. This CDR3 reads CASRKAQREGHEQFF. CDR3 sequence (DNA): TGTGCCAGCAGGAAAGCCCAGCGGGAGGGCCATGAGCAGTTCTTC. The variable domain in full, completed from reference TRBV7-9 and TRBJ2-1, reads DTGVSQNPRHKITKRGQNVTFRCDPISEHNRLYWYRQTLGQGPEFLTYFQNEAQLEKSRLLSDRFSAERPKGSFSTLEIQRTEQGDSAMYLCASRKAQREGHEQFFGPGTRLTVL.

CDR3 DNA: TGTGCCAGCAGCCAGTATGGCTACGAGCAGTACTTC. Its translation is CASSQYGYEQYF. The chain recombines TRBV2 with TRBJ2-7; D remains unclear. V was cut by 6 bases and J by 3 bases, with 9 bases left in between. Per the germline V gene, CDR1 is SNHLY and CDR2 is FYNNEI. There are 12 residues in the CDR3.

The chain recombines TRBV6-5 with TRBJ1-2, with 10 bases fitting TRBD1. CDR3 size: 15 residues. Germline CDR1 reads MNHEY; CDR2 reads SVGAGI. The V gene end was trimmed by 5 bases and the J gene end by 8 bases; junction bases not matched to a gene: 11. The CDR3 reads CASSTPTGGHWGYTF. The CDR3 DNA reads as TGTGCCAGCAGTACGCCGACAGGGGGCCATTGGGGCTACACCTTC.

The chain carries TRBV18 and TRBJ1-2; D is unclear. The CDR3 sequence is 13 residues long. V lost 3 bases and J lost 4, with 9 bases in between. Germline V CDR1 and CDR2: KGHSH, LQKENI. The CDR3 DNA follows: TGTGCCAGCTCACCTAGATCGAGCTATGGCTACACCTTC. Translating it yields CASSPRSSYGYTF.

The genes are TRBV19 and TRBJ2-2; 8 positions match TRBD1. The CDR3 is 15 amino acids. Germline CDR1 is LNHDA and CDR2 is SQIVND (reference sequence). Losses at the gene ends were 5 bases for V and 5 bases for J; bases not matched to a gene: 7. CDR3 sequence: CASSDGQGRTGELFF. As DNA, the CDR3 is TGTGCCAGTAGTGACGGACAGGGAAGGACCGGGGAGCTGTTTTTT.